A selection of T cell receptor beta chains follows, all from one sample in a study of T cell repertoires in cytomegalovirus infection. TCRdb called the reads again in MiXCR, with one record for every CDR3 protein. The sample has around 740,000 distinct CDR3 sequences, about 40% seen once; the top ten hold more than 2.5%. The specimen was PBMCs. These receptors were collected from a human donor in good health (CMV status not recorded). Some clones in this sample may be carry-over from other donors' samples. The CDR3 runs from the conserved cysteine through the conserved F or W. Each record gives: J gene, D gene, V gene, clone size, CDR3 DNA, CDR3 protein. The D gene is left open where the match is weak. For some rows the clone size is stated as once, few or many, or as a class when expanded; others skip it.

>TRBJ2-1|NA|TRBV28|NA
TGTGCCAGCAGTTTAAACTCCGTTTACAATGAGCAGTTCTTC
CASSLNSVYNEQFF
>TRBJ1-1|TRBD1|TRBV6-1|few
TGTGCCAGCACCGGACAGGGAAGCGTTCGGAACACTGAAGCTTTCTTT
CASTGQGSVRNTEAFF
>TRBJ2-3|TRBD2|TRBV5-1|few
TGCGCCAGCAGCTCGCTAGCGGGCCTTCACACAGATACGCAGTATTTT
CASSSLAGLHTDTQYF
>TRBJ2-1|TRBD2|TRBV6-6|NA
TGTGCCAGCACCCCCGTTCGGGGGGGATTCAATGAGCAGTTCTTC
CASTPVRGGFNEQFF
>TRBJ2-1|NA|TRBV4-1|NA
TGCGCCAGCAGCCCCGATGGGCTGGGCTCCTACAATGAGCAGTTCTTC
CASSPDGLGSYNEQFF
>TRBJ2-3|NA|TRBV7-2|few
TGTGCCAGCAGGTCCGGGACACCCTTTACGCAGTATTTT
CASRSGTPFTQYF
>TRBJ2-5|TRBD2|TRBV20-1|few
TGCAGTGCTAGGGGAGCGGGGGCTCAAGAGACCCAGTACTTC
CSARGAGAQETQYF
>TRBJ2-5|NA|TRBV6-5|NA
TGTGCCAGCAGTAAACAGGGGAGGGGAGAGACCCAGTACTTC
CASSKQGRGETQYF
>TRBJ1-2|NA|TRBV27|few
TGTGCCAGCAAAGGGATACAAGCTAACTATGGCTACACCTTC
CASKGIQANYGYTF
>TRBJ2-2|NA|TRBV7-8|many
TGTGCCAGCAGCTTAGGGATGGTCGGGAACACCGGGGAGCTGTTTTTT
CASSLGMVGNTGELFF
>TRBJ2-2|TRBD1|TRBV7-6|NA
TGTGCCAGCAGTTCAGGGGGAGAGAACACCGGGGAGCTGTTTTTT
CASSSGGENTGELFF
>TRBJ2-1|TRBD1|TRBV19|few
TGTGCCAGTAGTCCCCGCATTATACAGGGGGCTATCAGATCAAGTTACAATGAGCAGTTCTTC
CASSPRIIQGAIRSSYNEQFF
>TRBJ1-1|NA|TRBV25-1|NA
TGTGCCAGTGGACCCGAGGGGACTGAAGCTTTCTTT
CASGPEGTEAFF
>TRBJ1-6|TRBD1|TRBV12-3/TRBV12-4|NA
TGTGCCAGCAGTTTAGGCCGGGACAGGGGAAATTCACCCCTCCACTTT
CASSLGRDRGNSPLHF
>TRBJ1-5|NA|TRBV6-1|few
TGTGCCAGCATTAGGACAGTTAGCAATCAGCCCCAGCATTTT
CASIRTVSNQPQHF
>TRBJ1-2|NA|TRBV28|NA
TGTGCCAGCAGCCTCCGGGACCATGGCTACACCTTC
CASSLRDHGYTF
>TRBJ2-5|NA|TRBV7-6|NA
TGTGCTAGCAGCCCTGGGACAGACGGGGGGGAGACCCAGTACTTC
CASSPGTDGGETQYF
>TRBJ2-2|TRBD1|TRBV24-1|once
TGTGCCACCAGTGACCACCGACAGGGATTGGCCGGGGAGCTGTTTTTT
CATSDHRQGLAGELFF
>TRBJ2-6|NA|TRBV19|NA
TGTGCCAGTAGTATAGTTTTAAGCTCTGGGGCCAACGTCCTGACTTTC
CASSIVLSSGANVLTF
>TRBJ2-1|TRBD2|TRBV28|few
TGTGCCAGCAGTTTACTGGGGGGACTAAACGGAGCCTCCTACAATGAGCAGTTCTTC
CASSLLGGLNGASYNEQFF
>TRBJ1-1|NA|TRBV11-2|once
TGTGCCAGCATCCCCCGGTTAAGGGTGATCGACACTGAAGCTTTCTTT
CASIPRLRVIDTEAFF
>TRBJ2-1|NA|TRBV19|NA
TGTGCCAGTAGGGACAGGGGGCGTCCCGGGACTAGCGGAGGATCTAATGAGCAGTTCTTC
CASRDRGRPGTSGGSNEQFF
>TRBJ1-2|NA|TRBV7-9|NA
TGTGCCAGCAGTCCTGCCACTTCCTATTGCGAAACCTTC
CASSPATSYCETF
>TRBJ2-7|TRBD1|TRBV7-9|NA
TGTGCCAGCAGCTTAACCCGGACAGGGGGGAACCACGAGCAGTACTTC
CASSLTRTGGNHEQYF
>TRBJ2-4|NA|TRBV5-6|NA
TGTGCCAGCAGCTTTAGATTCGGAAACATTCAGTACTTC
CASSFRFGNIQYF
>TRBJ2-3|TRBD2|TRBV5-6|NA
TGTGCCAGCAGCTTGGTAGCGGGGGTCGCCACAGATACGCAGTATTTT
CASSLVAGVATDTQYF
>TRBJ1-3|NA|TRBV15|few
TGTGCCACCAGCTACCTCCCAGAGGGAAACACCATATATTTT
CATSYLPEGNTIYF
>TRBJ2-3|TRBD1|TRBV29-1|NA
TGCAGCGTCTGGGACAGTTATAGCACAGATACGCAGTATTTT
CSVWDSYSTDTQYF
>TRBJ2-7|NA|TRBV7-9|NA
TGTGCCAGCAGCACCGGGATGAGGAGGGAGCAGTACTTC
CASSTGMRREQYF
>TRBJ1-1|TRBD1|TRBV20-1|NA
TGCAGTGCTCCGAGCGACAGGGCGAACACTGAAGCTTTCTTT
CSAPSDRANTEAFF
>TRBJ2-3|TRBD2|TRBV10-3|NA
TGTGCCATCAGGAGCGGGAGTGGGTCAGATACGCAGTATTTT
CAIRSGSGSDTQYF
>TRBJ1-2|NA|TRBV28|NA
TGTGCCAGCAGACTAGACAGGTTGGAAGGCTACACCTTC
CASRLDRLEGYTF
>TRBJ2-1|NA|TRBV5-4|few
TGTGCCAGCAGCTTACCCGGGACCTACAATGAGCAGTTCTTC
CASSLPGTYNEQFF
>TRBJ2-3|NA|TRBV15|NA
TGTGCCACCAGCAGAGATGAAGAGGACGGACTCACAGATACGCAGTATTTT
CATSRDEEDGLTDTQYF
>TRBJ2-6|NA|TRBV7-2|many
TGTGCCAGCAGGCGCCCCGGGGCCAACGTCCTGACTTTC
CASRRPGANVLTF
>TRBJ2-1|NA|TRBV14|NA
TGTGCCAGCAGCCCAACAGGGCTCACCTACAATGAGCAGTTCTTC
CASSPTGLTYNEQFF
>TRBJ1-3|TRBD1|TRBV3-1|NA
TGTGCCAGCAGCCAGGGACAGACGGACTCTGGAAACACCATATATTTT
CASSQGQTDSGNTIYF
>TRBJ2-5|NA|TRBV20-1|NA
TGCAGTGCTAGAGTTTCCGGGTTGAAGACCCAGTACTTC
CSARVSGLKTQYF
>TRBJ2-1|NA|TRBV9|NA
TGTGCCAGCAGCGTAGTTCCTGACTCCGATGAGCAGTTCTTC
CASSVVPDSDEQFF
>TRBJ1-3|NA|TRBV28|NA
TGTGCCAGCAGTTTAATGACAGCGAGTGGAAACACCATATATTTT
CASSLMTASGNTIYF
>TRBJ2-1|NA|TRBV7-2|NA
TGTGCCAGCACCACTGTGGGCGGGCAGTCGCAGGTATTC
CASTTVGGQSQVF
>TRBJ2-5|NA|TRBV7-2|many
TGTGCCAGCAGCTTAGCGGCGACCCAGTACTTC
CASSLAATQYF
>TRBJ2-1|NA|TRBV28|NA
TGTGCCAGCGCGGACTCATTCGGTCTTTGGCGGCCCTACAATGAGCAGTTCTTC
CASADSFGLWRPYNEQFF
>TRBJ2-3|TRBD2|TRBV12-3/TRBV12-4|many
TGTGCCAGCAGTTTTTCGGGGGGATTCACAGATACGCAGTATTTT
CASSFSGGFTDTQYF
>TRBJ2-7|NA|TRBV27|NA
TGTGCCAGCAGCCTAACCGGATGGGACACCACATCCTACGAGCAGTACTTC
CASSLTGWDTTSYEQYF
>TRBJ2-2|NA|TRBV7-2|NA
TGTGCCAGCAGCTTAGGAGGGGGTTTCGACACCGGGGAGCTGTTTTTT
CASSLGGGFDTGELFF
>TRBJ1-4|NA|TRBV7-6|many
TGTGCCAGCAGCTCCGGCGAAAAACTGTTTTTT
CASSSGEKLFF
>TRBJ1-6|NA|TRBV7-8|NA
TGTGCCAGCAGCTTAGTAGGGCGAGATTCACCCCTCCACTTT
CASSLVGRDSPLHF
>TRBJ2-7|TRBD1|TRBV7-2|NA
TGTGCCAGCAGCTTAGTGGGGACAGGGGTACAGTACTTC
CASSLVGTGVQYF
>TRBJ1-4|NA|TRBV6-6|few
TGTGCCAGCACCCCCCCCGATGGTGGGGGAGCGGCTGAAAAACTGTTTTTT
CASTPPDGGGAAEKLFF
>TRBJ1-2|NA|TRBV7-2|few
TGTGCCAGCAGCTTACCGGGTCGAAACTATGGCTACACCTTC
CASSLPGRNYGYTF
>TRBJ2-2|TRBD2|TRBV12-3/TRBV12-4|NA
TGTGCCAGCAGGGCCACCGGACTAGGCCGATTCACCGGGGAGCTGTTTTTT
CASRATGLGRFTGELFF